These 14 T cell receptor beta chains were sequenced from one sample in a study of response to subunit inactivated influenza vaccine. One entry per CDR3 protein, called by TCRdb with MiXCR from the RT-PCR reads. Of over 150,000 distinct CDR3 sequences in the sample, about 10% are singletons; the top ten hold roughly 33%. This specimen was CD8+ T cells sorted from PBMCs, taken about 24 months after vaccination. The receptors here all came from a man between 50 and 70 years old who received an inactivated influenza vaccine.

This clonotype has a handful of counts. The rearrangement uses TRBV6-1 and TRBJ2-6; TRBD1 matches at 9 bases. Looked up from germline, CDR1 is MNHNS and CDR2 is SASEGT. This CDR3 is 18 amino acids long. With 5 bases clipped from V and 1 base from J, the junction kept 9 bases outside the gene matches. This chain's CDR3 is CASSIPGQGPSGANVLTF. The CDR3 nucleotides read TGTGCCAGCAGTATTCCGGGACAGGGTCCGTCTGGGGCCAACGTCCTGACTTTC.

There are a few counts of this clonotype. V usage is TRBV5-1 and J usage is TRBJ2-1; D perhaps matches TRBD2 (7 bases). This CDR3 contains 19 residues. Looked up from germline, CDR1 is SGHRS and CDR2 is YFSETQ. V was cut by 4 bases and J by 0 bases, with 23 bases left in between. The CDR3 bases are TGCGCCAGCAGCCCTTGGGGGGAGGGCCAGGGGAGCTCCTACAATGAGCAGTTCTTC. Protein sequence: CASSPWGEGQGSSYNEQFF.

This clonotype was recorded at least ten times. The CDR3 bases are TGTGCCAGCAGTGAATACGGTTACGAGCAGTACTTC. Protein product: CASSEYGYEQYF. This sequence joins TRBV6-1 and TRBJ2-7; D uncertain. Germline V gives CDR1 MNHNS, CDR2 SASEGT. This CDR3 comprises 12 residues. The germline V and J ends were trimmed by 2 bases and 4 bases, with 6 bases remaining between them.

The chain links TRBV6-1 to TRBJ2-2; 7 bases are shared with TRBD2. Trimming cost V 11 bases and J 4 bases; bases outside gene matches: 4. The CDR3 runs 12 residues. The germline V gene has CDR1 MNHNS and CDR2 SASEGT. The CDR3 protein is CAGGSATGELFF. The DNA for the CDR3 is TGTGCCGGCGGGAGTGCCACCGGGGAGCTGTTTTTT.

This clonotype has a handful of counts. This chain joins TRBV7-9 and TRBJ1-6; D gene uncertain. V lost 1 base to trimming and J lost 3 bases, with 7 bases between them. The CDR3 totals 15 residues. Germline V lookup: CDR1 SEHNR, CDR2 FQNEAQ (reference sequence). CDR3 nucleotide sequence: TGTGCCAGCAGCTTAGGGCAGCTCTATAATTCACCCCTCCACTTT. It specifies CASSLGQLYNSPLHF.

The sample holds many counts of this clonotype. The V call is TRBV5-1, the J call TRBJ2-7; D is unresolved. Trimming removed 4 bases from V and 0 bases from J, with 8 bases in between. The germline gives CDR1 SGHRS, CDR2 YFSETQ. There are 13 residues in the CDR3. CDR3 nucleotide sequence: TGCGCCAGCAGCCCTGATCCCTCCTACGAGCAGTACTTC. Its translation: CASSPDPSYEQYF. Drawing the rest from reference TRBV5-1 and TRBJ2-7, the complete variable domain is KAGVTQTPRYLIKTRGQQVTLSCSPISGHRSVSWYQQTPGQGLQFLFEYFSETQRNKGNFPGRFSGRQFSNSRSEMNVSTLELGDSALYLCASSPDPSYEQYFGPGTRLTVT.

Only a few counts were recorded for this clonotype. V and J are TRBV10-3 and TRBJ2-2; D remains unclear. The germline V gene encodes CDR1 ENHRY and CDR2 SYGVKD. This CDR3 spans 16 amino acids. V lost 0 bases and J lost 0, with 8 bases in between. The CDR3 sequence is CAISESDTSNTGELFF. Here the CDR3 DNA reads TGTGCCATCAGTGAGTCAGACACCTCGAACACCGGGGAGCTGTTTTTT.

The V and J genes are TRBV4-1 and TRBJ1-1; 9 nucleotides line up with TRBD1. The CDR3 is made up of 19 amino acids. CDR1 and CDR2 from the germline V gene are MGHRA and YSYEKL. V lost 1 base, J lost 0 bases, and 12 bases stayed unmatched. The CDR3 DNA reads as TGCGCCAGCAGCCAAGTGTCTTCGGACAGGGGATTCATGAACACTGAAGCTTTCTTT. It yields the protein CASSQVSSDRGFMNTEAFF.

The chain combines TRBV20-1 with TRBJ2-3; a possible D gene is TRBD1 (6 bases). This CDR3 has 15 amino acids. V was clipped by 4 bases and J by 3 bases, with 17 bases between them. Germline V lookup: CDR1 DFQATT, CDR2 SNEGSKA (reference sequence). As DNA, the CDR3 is TGCAGTGCTATTTTGGGGGCTGGTAAGACAGATACGCAGTATTTT. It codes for CSAILGAGKTDTQYF.

CDR3 region: CSAREPGLPEAFF. Here the CDR3 DNA reads TGCAGTGCTAGAGAGCCAGGGTTGCCTGAAGCTTTCTTT. This chain uses TRBV20-1 with TRBJ1-1; the D gene is possibly TRBD1 (5 bases). CDR3 length: 13 residues. V was clipped by 0 bases and J by 6 bases, with 11 bases between them. Germline assignment: CDR1 DFQATT and CDR2 SNEGSKA (reference sequence).

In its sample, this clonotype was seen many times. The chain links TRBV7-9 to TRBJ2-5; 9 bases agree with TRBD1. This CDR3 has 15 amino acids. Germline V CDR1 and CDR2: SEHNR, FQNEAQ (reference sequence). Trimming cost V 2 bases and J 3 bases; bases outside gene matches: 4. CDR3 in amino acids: CASSLRTGVEETQYF. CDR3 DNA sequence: TGTGCCAGCAGCTTAAGGACAGGGGTAGAAGAGACCCAGTACTTC.

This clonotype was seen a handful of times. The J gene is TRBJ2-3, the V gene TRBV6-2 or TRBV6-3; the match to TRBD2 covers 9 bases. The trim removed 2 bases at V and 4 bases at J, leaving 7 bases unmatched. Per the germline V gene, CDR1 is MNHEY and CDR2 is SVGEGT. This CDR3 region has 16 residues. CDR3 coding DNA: TGTGCCAGCAGTTACCGTTTCGCGGGAGGGTCAGATACGCAGTATTTT. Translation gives CASSYRFAGGSDTQYF.

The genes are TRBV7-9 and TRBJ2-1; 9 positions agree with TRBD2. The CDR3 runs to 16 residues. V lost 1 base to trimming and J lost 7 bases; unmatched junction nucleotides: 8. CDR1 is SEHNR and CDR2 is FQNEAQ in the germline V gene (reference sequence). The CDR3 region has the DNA TGTGCCAGCAGCTTAGATGGCGGGAGGGCCTGGAATGAGCAGTTCTTC. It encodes CASSLDGGRAWNEQFF.

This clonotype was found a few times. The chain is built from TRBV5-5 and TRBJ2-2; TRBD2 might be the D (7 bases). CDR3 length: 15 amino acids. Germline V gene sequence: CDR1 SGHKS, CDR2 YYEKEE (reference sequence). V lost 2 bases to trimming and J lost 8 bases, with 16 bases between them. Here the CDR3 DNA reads TGTGCCAGCAGCTTCCCCGGGGGGCAATTGGGGGAGCTGTTTTTT. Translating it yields CASSFPGGQLGELFF.